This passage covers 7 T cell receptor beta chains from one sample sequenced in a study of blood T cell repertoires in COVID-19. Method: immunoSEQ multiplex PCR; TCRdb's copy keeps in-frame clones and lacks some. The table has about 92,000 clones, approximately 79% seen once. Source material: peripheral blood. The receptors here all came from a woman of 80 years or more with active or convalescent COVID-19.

CDR3 bases: TGTGCCAGCAGTTTAAGCCCGGCGGGTCAGCCCCAGCATTTT. Translated: CASSLSPAGQPQHF. The chain employs TRBV6-1 and TRBJ1-5; D gene unclear. Germline V gene sequence: CDR1 MNHNS, CDR2 SASEGT. The CDR3 runs 14 residues. V was cut by 5 bases and J by 6 bases, with 14 bases left in between.

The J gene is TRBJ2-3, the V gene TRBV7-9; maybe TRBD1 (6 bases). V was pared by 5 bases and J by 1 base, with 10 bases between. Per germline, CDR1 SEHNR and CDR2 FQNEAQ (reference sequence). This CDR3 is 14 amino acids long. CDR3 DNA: TGTGCCAGCAGCCCAGGGGCCGGCACAGATACGCAGTATTTT. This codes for CASSPGAGTDTQYF.

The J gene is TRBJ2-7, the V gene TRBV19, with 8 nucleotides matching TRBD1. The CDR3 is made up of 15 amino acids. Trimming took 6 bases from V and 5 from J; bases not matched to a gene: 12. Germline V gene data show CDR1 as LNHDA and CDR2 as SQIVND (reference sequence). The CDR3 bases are TGTGCCAGTAGGAATCAGGGACAGGCGCTTGACGAGCAGTACTTC. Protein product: CASRNQGQALDEQYF.

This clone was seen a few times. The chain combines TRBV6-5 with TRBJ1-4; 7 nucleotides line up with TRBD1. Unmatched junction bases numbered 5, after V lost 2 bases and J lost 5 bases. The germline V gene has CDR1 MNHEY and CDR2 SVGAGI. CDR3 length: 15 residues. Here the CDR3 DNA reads TGTGCCAGCAGTTACACGACAGGGAGCAATGAAAAACTGTTTTTT. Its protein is CASSYTTGSNEKLFF.

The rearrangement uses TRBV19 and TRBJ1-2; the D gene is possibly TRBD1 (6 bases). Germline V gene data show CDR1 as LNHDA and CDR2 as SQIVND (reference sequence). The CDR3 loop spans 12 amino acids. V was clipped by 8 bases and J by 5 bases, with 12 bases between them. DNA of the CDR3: TGTGCCAGTCGGGACATCTCTTATGGCTACACCTTC. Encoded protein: CASRDISYGYTF.

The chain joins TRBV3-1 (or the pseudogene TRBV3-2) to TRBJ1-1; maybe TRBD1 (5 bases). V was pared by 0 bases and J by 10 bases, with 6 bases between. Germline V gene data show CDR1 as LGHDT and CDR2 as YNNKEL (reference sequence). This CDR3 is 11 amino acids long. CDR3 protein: CASSQETVAFF. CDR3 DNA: TGTGCCAGCAGCCAAGAGACAGTAGCTTTCTTT.

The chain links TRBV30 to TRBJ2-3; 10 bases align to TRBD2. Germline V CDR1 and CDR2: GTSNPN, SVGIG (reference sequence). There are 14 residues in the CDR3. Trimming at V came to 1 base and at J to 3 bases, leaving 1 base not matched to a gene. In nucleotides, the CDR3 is TGTGCCTGGAGTGGGGGACTAGCGACAGATACGCAGTATTTT. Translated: CAWSGGLATDTQYF.